The 13 T cell receptor beta chains given below trace back to one sample, sequenced in a study of blood T cells in healthy people across ages. Together with a sample-barcoded 5' primer, a J-beta primer mix was included in a second PCR lasting about 6 to 11 cycles. TCRdb called the 5' RACE reads again in MiXCR, with one record for every CDR3 protein. The sample contains some 1.5 million distinct CDR3 sequences, 28% of which appear only once. The sample consisted of blood. The origin of the receptors is a young woman in good health.

The chain combines TRBV28 with TRBJ2-1, with D possibly TRBD2 on 5 matching bases. Deletions cut 3 bases from V and 9 bases from J, with 9 bases between. This CDR3 has 12 residues. Germline loops: CDR1 MDHEN, CDR2 SYDVKM. The CDR3 nucleotides are TGTGCCAGCAGTTTCCCGGGGAGTGAGCAGTTCTTC. This encodes CASSFPGSEQFF.

This clonotype was recorded a few times. The chain has TRBV5-1 and TRBJ2-5; a possible D gene is TRBD2 (5 bases). The CDR3 totals 15 residues. Trimming pared 0 bases from V and 2 bases from J, leaving 11 bases between. Germline loops: CDR1 SGHRS, CDR2 YFSETQ. The CDR3 nucleotides are TGCGCCAGCAGCTTGGAGGGAGCGTATCAAGAGACCCAGTACTTC. Its protein product is CASSLEGAYQETQYF.

This clonotype was detected many times. CDR3 in amino acids: CASSPGLAGGPSYEQYF. In nucleotides, the CDR3 is TGTGCCAGCAGTCCCGGACTAGCGGGGGGGCCTTCCTACGAGCAGTACTTC. The chain combines TRBV12-3 or TRBV12-4 with TRBJ2-7; 15 positions agree with TRBD2. This CDR3 contains 17 residues. J gave up 1 base and V 5 bases, and 6 bases lay outside the gene matches.

A few counts support this clonotype. The chain carries TRBV20-1 and TRBJ2-3, with TRBD2 matching over 7 bases. V gave up 3 bases and J gave up 6 bases; unmatched junction bases: 6. This CDR3 has 13 amino acids. Germline V gives CDR1 DFQATT, CDR2 SNEGSKA (reference sequence). In DNA, the CDR3 is TGCAGTGCTAGGGGGGAGGGCGACGATACGCAGTATTTT. This gives the protein CSARGEGDDTQYF.

There are many counts of this clonotype. CDR3 sequence: CSVGGGTGDSPLHF. The CDR3 DNA sequence: TGCAGCGTTGGAGGGGGGACAGGGGATTCACCCCTCCACTTT. This chain joins TRBV29-1 and TRBJ1-6, with 10 positions matching TRBD1. The germline V gene encodes CDR1 SQVTM and CDR2 ANQGSEA. Trimming took 4 bases from V and 8 from J; bases not matched to a gene: 5. The CDR3 is made up of 14 amino acids.

On this clonotype: A junction end diverges from the germline sequence, so it may reflect a read error. This sequence joins TRBV6-1 and TRBJ2-1, with 13 bases matching TRBD2. This CDR3 is 16 amino acids long. CDR1 is MNHNS, CDR2 SASEGT, per germline. CDR3 residues: CVSRAGLAGSYNEQFF. The CDR3 bases are TGTGTCAGCAGAGCGGGACTAGCGGGGTCCTACAATGAGCAGTTCTTC.

This clonotype was counted ten times or more. The chain employs TRBV20-1 and TRBJ2-5; D is unresolved. The V and J ends lost 6 bases and 2 bases respectively, with 16 bases between them. CDR1 DFQATT and CDR2 SNEGSKA come from the germline V gene (reference sequence). This CDR3 is 14 amino acids long. This chain's CDR3 is CSALPTDLQETQYF. The DNA for the CDR3 is TGCAGTGCCCTACCGACCGATCTACAAGAGACCCAGTACTTC.

This clonotype turned up a few times. The rearrangement joins TRBV24-1 to TRBJ1-2, with D uncertain. Germline values: CDR1 KGHDR, CDR2 SFDVKD. The V end lost 5 bases, the J end lost 6 bases, and 6 bases lay between the germline ends. There are 11 residues in the CDR3. In DNA, the CDR3 is TGTGCCACCAGTGCCGGAGATGGCTACACCTTC. Protein sequence: CATSAGDGYTF.

This clonotype has more than one count but fewer than ten. The chain employs TRBV7-2 and TRBJ1-6; TRBD1 matches at 8 bases. CDR3 size: 16 residues. Per the germline V gene, CDR1 is SGHTA and CDR2 is FQGNSA. Trimming took 5 bases from V and 10 from J; bases not matched to a gene: 13. The CDR3 sequence is CASSRSRTGLISPLHF. For the CDR3, the DNA is TGTGCCAGCAGCCGATCTAGGACAGGGTTGATATCACCCCTCCACTTT.

This chain connects TRBV5-1 to TRBJ1-2; perhaps TRBD1 as D (5 bases). CDR3 length: 16 residues. V was clipped by 4 bases and J by 4 bases, with 20 bases between them. Germline CDR1 SGHRS, CDR2 YFSETQ. The CDR3: CASSPGGSGRGYGYTF. The DNA for the CDR3 is TGCGCCAGCAGCCCGGGGGGAAGCGGTCGAGGCTATGGCTACACCTTC.

The chain has TRBV7-2 and TRBJ2-4; either TRBD1 or TRBD2 may supply D (5 bases each). The J call is uncertain, as TRBJ2-7 better fits the DNA end. The germline CDR1 and CDR2 sequences are SGHTA and FQGNSA. The CDR3 has 15 amino acids. The CDR3, as DNA: TGTGCCAGCAGCCTGGGACCGCTGCCCACCTACGAGCAGTACTTC. Its protein product is CASSLGPLPTYEQYF.

This clonotype was observed a few times. V usage is TRBV11-1 and J usage is TRBJ2-5; weak D call: TRBD1 (5 bases). Trimming removed 2 bases at V and 5 bases at J, with 12 bases between. The CDR3 is 14 residues long. CDR1 SGHAT and CDR2 FQDESV come from the germline V gene (reference sequence). The CDR3 region has the DNA TGTGCCAGCAGCTTATTCAGGGCGGCGGAGACCCAGTACTTC. Translated, it gives CASSLFRAAETQYF.

With respect to this clonotype: One base away lies a much larger clone, so this may be a sequencing read error. The rearrangement uses TRBV5-5 and TRBJ2-1; the D is unclear. Germline lookup yields CDR1 SGHKS and CDR2 YYEKEE (reference sequence). The CDR3 loop spans 14 amino acids. CDR3 residues: CVSSFLGDPQEQFF. CDR3 bases: TGTGTCAGCAGCTTTCTGGGCGACCCTCAAGAGCAGTTCTTC. Full variable domain (rest looked up from reference TRBV5-5 and TRBJ2-1): DAGVTQSPTHLIKTRGQQVTLRCSPISGHKSVSWYQQVLGQGPQFIFQYYEKEERGRGNFPDRFSARQFPNYSSELNVNALLLGDSALYLCVSSFLGDPQEQFFGPGTRLTVL.